The 18 T cell receptor beta chains below all came from one sample that was sequenced in a study of CD8+ T cells in alopecia areata. Extracted RNA was reverse transcribed into cDNA, the sequencing template. Sequenced by immunoSEQ multiplex PCR; TCRdb stores in-frame clones only, minus some. Of under 350,000 clones listed, over 45% are singletons. Treatment here: oral pan-JAK inhibitor, 5-10 mg twice daily. Sequencing used CD4+ T cells sorted from blood, obtained at week 24, from a patient treated with tofacitinib. These receptors were taken from a human donor with alopecia areata.

J is TRBJ2-7 and V is TRBV5-1; the D gene could be TRBD1 or TRBD2 (6 bases each). The germline V gene has CDR1 SGHRS and CDR2 YFSETQ. V shed 4 bases and J shed 0 bases, with 17 bases lying between them. The CDR3 has 16 residues. The CDR3 DNA reads as TGCGCCAGCAGCCCCGCTCGGGGGCCAAGCTCCTACGAGCAGTACTTC. This codes for CASSPARGPSSYEQYF.

The chain couples TRBV6-5 to TRBJ2-7; perhaps TRBD1 as D (6 bases). The V and J ends lost 4 bases and 7 bases respectively, with 11 bases between them. Germline values: CDR1 MNHEY, CDR2 SVGAGI. The CDR3 is made up of 12 amino acids. The CDR3 bases are TGTGCCAGCAGTTTTTTAAGGGGGGAGCAGTACTTC. Its protein product is CASSFLRGEQYF.

This chain uses TRBV30 with TRBJ2-7; 7 bases match TRBD2. This CDR3 contains 14 residues. Germline loops: CDR1 GTSNPN, CDR2 SVGIG (reference sequence). After removal of 4 bases from V and 2 bases from J, the junction contained 8 bases not matched to a gene. The CDR3 region has the DNA TGTGCCTGGACCCCCCGGGGGGACCCCTACGAGCAGTACTTC. Encoded protein: CAWTPRGDPYEQYF.

The V and J genes are TRBV20-1 and TRBJ2-1; no reliable D call. V gave up 6 bases and J gave up 8 bases, with 11 bases separating them. CDR1 is DFQATT and CDR2 is SNEGSKA in the germline V gene (reference sequence). CDR3 length equals 11 residues. CDR3 in DNA: TGCAGTGCCCGCCATAACGATGAGCAGTTCTTC. Its protein is CSARHNDEQFF.

The V and J genes are TRBV7-9 and TRBJ2-5; D might be TRBD1 or TRBD2, each matching 5 bases. The CDR3 has 10 residues. V was trimmed by 11 bases and J by 5 bases, leaving 9 bases between them. Germline assignment: CDR1 SEHNR and CDR2 FQNEAQ (reference sequence). This CDR3 reads CAGGVETQYF. The CDR3 DNA reads as TGTGCCGGGGGTGTCGAGACCCAGTACTTC.

V gene TRBV29-1 combines with J gene TRBJ2-2, with D tentatively TRBD1 (5 bases). This CDR3 is 11 amino acids long. Germline V gene sequence: CDR1 SQVTM, CDR2 ANQGSEA. Trimming pared 7 bases from V and 6 bases from J, leaving 9 bases between. The CDR3, as DNA: TGCAGCGCCAGGGATCCCGGGGAGCTGTTTTTT. It specifies CSARDPGELFF.

The chain has TRBV5-1 and TRBJ1-6, with TRBD1 identical over 9 bases. There are 15 residues in the CDR3. The germline CDR1 and CDR2 sequences are SGHRS and YFSETQ. V lost 4 bases, J lost 8 bases, and 7 bases stayed unmatched. CDR3 amino acids: CASSTGGTGYSPLHF. As DNA, the CDR3 is TGCGCCAGCAGCACCGGCGGGACAGGGTATTCACCCCTCCACTTT.

The chain carries TRBV11-3 and TRBJ2-5; the D gene could be TRBD1 or TRBD2 (5 bases each). Per the germline V gene, CDR1 is SGHNT and CDR2 is YENEEA. Trimming pared 4 bases from V and 1 base from J, leaving 10 bases between. The CDR3 is 14 residues long. CDR3 in DNA: TGTGCCAGCAGCTCCGGGACGGCCCAAGAGACCCAGTACTTC. It translates to CASSSGTAQETQYF.

V gene TRBV29-1 combines with J gene TRBJ1-6, with 7 bases aligning to TRBD1. The V gene's germline CDR1 is SQVTM and CDR2 ANQGSEA. The CDR3 extends over 13 amino acids. V dropped 6 bases and J dropped 7; count of bases not matched to a gene: 6. CDR3 coding DNA: TGCAGCGTGGGGACAGATGGAAATTCACCCCTCCACTTT. This codes for CSVGTDGNSPLHF.

The chain carries TRBV28 and TRBJ1-5; 8 positions match TRBD1. V shed 4 bases and J 3 bases; nucleotides not matched to a gene: 5. This CDR3 is 15 amino acids long. In germline, CDR1 is MDHEN, CDR2 SYDVKM. CDR3 DNA sequence: TGTGCCAGCAGTTCCCGACAGGGGCCCAATCAGCCCCAGCATTTT. Translated, it gives CASSSRQGPNQPQHF.

The gene calls are TRBV28 and TRBJ1-6, with 8 bases identical to TRBD1. The CDR3 is made up of 15 amino acids. Germline values: CDR1 MDHEN, CDR2 SYDVKM. After removal of 7 bases from V and 8 bases from J, the junction contained 10 bases not matched to a gene. The CDR3 reads CASTTTGVNDSPLHF. The CDR3 DNA reads as TGTGCCAGCACGACGACAGGGGTGAATGATTCACCCCTCCACTTT.

This sequence joins TRBV29-1 and TRBJ2-3, with 9 bases identical to TRBD2. Losses at the gene ends were 5 bases for V and 5 bases for J; bases not matched to a gene: 11. The CDR3 totals 15 residues. Per the germline V gene, CDR1 is SQVTM and CDR2 is ANQGSEA. The CDR3 sequence: CSVRGVAGEVDTQYF. Here the CDR3 DNA reads TGCAGCGTTCGGGGCGTAGCGGGGGAGGTAGATACGCAGTATTTT.

The chain joins TRBV9 to TRBJ1-2, with TRBD1 identical over 10 bases. This CDR3 is 14 amino acids long. After removal of 0 bases from V and 11 bases from J, the junction contained 7 bases not matched to a gene. Germline loops: CDR1 SGDLS, CDR2 YYNGEE. The CDR3: CASSVVEDRGPYTF. The CDR3 DNA sequence: TGTGCCAGCAGCGTAGTCGAAGACAGGGGGCCATACACCTTC.

This chain uses TRBV5-4 with TRBJ2-5; D gene ambiguous. The V end was cut by 4 bases, the J end by 2 bases, with 12 bases between. Germline-derived CDR1 and CDR2 are SGHNT and YYREEE (reference sequence). The CDR3 totals 14 residues. The DNA of the CDR3 is TGTGCCAGCAGCCTGAGCTACAGTCAAGAGACCCAGTACTTC. Its translation is CASSLSYSQETQYF.

This clone has just a few counts. The chain uses TRBV6-5 and TRBJ2-5; D unclear. The CDR3 loop spans 13 amino acids. Germline assignment: CDR1 MNHEY and CDR2 SVGAGI. Trimming pared 2 bases from V and 5 bases from J, leaving 9 bases between. CDR3 residues: CASSYRARETQYF. The CDR3 DNA is TGTGCCAGCAGTTACAGGGCTAGGGAGACCCAGTACTTC.

The CDR3 nucleotides are TGTGCTAGTGCCCTTCGCGACGGAAACATTCAGTACTTC. This translates into CASALRDGNIQYF. The V gene is TRBV12-5, the J gene TRBJ2-4; D gene uncertain. This CDR3 region has 13 residues. V lost 7 bases, J lost 6 bases, and 13 bases lay in between. CDR1 and CDR2 (germline): LGHNT, FRNRAP.

The V call is TRBV2, the J call TRBJ1-2, with D uncertain. CDR3 length equals 13 residues. The V and J ends lost 7 bases and 6 bases respectively, with 15 bases between them. The V gene's germline CDR1 is SNHLY and CDR2 FYNNEI. CDR3 protein: CASNRRPGDGYTF. DNA for the CDR3: TGTGCCAGCAACCGGAGGCCAGGAGATGGCTACACCTTC.

This clone has only a few counts. This chain links TRBV6-1 with TRBJ2-7, with TRBD1 matching 9 bases. Germline V gene data show CDR1 as MNHNS and CDR2 as SASEGT. This CDR3 region has 15 residues. Unmatched junction bases numbered 8, after V lost 5 bases and J lost 3 bases. The CDR3 region is CASSRGQGRGYEQYF. CDR3 in DNA: TGTGCCAGCAGTAGGGGACAGGGACGGGGCTACGAGCAGTACTTC.